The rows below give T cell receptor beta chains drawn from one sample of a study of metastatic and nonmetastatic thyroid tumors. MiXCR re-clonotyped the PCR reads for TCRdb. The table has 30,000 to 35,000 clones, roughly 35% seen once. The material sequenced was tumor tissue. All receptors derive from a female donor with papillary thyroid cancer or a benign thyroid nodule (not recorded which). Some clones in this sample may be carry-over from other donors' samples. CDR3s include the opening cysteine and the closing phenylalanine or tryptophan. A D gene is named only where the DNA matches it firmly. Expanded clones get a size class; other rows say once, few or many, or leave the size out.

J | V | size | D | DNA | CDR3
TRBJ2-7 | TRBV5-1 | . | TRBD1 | TGCGCCAGCAGCTTGGAACCCTCGACAGGGGGCGGCGAGCAGTACTTC | CASSLEPSTGGGEQYF
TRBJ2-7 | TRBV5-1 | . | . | TGCGCCAGCAGCTTGGTCCTAGCGAGCAACGAGCAGTACTTC | CASSLVLASNEQYF
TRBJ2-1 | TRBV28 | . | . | TGTGCCAGCAGTTTGCCAGGGGGGCTGTTTGGCGGATACAATGAGCAGTTCTTC | CASSLPGGLFGGYNEQFF
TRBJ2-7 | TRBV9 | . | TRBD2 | TGTGCCAGCAGCCCCGGACTAGCGGGCTCCTACGAGCAGTACTTC | CASSPGLAGSYEQYF
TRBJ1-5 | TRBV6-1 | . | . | TGTGCCAGCAACCGACAGCGTAGCAATCAGCCCCAGCATTTT | CASNRQRSNQPQHF
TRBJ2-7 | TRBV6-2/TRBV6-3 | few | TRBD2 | TGTGCCAGCAGTTACTCCGGGACTAGCGTCGAGCAGTACTTC | CASSYSGTSVEQYF
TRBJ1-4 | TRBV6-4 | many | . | TGTGCCAGCAGTGACTCGGGGCCAACTAATGAAAAACTGTTTTTT | CASSDSGPTNEKLFF
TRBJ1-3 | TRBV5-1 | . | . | TGCGCCAGCAGTGACAGGCCCTCTGGAAACACCATATATTTT | CASSDRPSGNTIYF
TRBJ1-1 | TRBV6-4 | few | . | TGTGCCAGCAGTCCAAGCCTCCCGGGCCCTAACACTGAAGCTTTCTTT | CASSPSLPGPNTEAFF
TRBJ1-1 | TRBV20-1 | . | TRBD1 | TGCAGTGCTAGTTCCAGGGGGGGTACTGAAGCTTTCTTT | CSASSRGGTEAFF
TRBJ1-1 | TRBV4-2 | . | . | TGTGCCAGCAGCCAGGGGAGGGGGATGAACACTGAAGCTTTCTTT | CASSQGRGMNTEAFF
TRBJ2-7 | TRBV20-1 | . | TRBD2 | TGCAGTGCTATACAGCGGGAACCCTACGAGCAGTACTTC | CSAIQREPYEQYF
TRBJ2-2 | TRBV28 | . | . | TGTGCCAGCAGTTCTTTGAACACCGGGGAGCTGTTTTTT | CASSSLNTGELFF
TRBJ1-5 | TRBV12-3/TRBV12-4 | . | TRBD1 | TGTGCCAGCACCCCGGACAGGGGGATGCAGCCCCAGCATTTT | CASTPDRGMQPQHF
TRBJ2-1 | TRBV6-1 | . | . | TGTGCCAGCAGTCGTCAGGGATCCTACAATGAGCAGTTCTTC | CASSRQGSYNEQFF
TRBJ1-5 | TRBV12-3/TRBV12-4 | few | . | TGTGCCAGCAGTTTAGAAGTCGTTAATCAGCCCCAGCATTTT | CASSLEVVNQPQHF
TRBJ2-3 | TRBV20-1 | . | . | TGCAGTGCTTCCGGGGACTTCCCAGGTGGATCGGATACGCAGTATTTT | CSASGDFPGGSDTQYF
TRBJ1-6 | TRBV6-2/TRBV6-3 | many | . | TGTGCCACCCTTCCGGGACGTAATTCACCCCTCCACTTT | CATLPGRNSPLHF
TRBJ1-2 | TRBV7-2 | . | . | TGTGCCAGCAGCTTGGGACAAACGGGAAACTATGGCTACACCTTC | CASSLGQTGNYGYTF
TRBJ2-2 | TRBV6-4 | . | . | TGTGCCAGCCGTTCCCGCCGGGCAAACGGGGAGCTGTTTTTT | CASRSRRANGELFF
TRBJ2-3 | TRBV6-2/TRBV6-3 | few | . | TGTGCCAGCAGTTACTCGACTAGCACAGATACGCAGTATTTT | CASSYSTSTDTQYF
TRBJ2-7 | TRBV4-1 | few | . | TGCGCCAGCAGCCAAGGAGTTTTCGGGACTCCCTACGAGCAGTACTTC | CASSQGVFGTPYEQYF
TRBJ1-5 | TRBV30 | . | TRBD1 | TGTGCCTGGAGTATCGGACAGGGTATTCAGCCCCAGCATTTT | CAWSIGQGIQPQHF
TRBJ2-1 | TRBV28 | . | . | TGTGCCAGCAGTTTAAGCACGGGCCTGGGGACCCTCTACAATGAGCAGTTCTTC | CASSLSTGLGTLYNEQFF
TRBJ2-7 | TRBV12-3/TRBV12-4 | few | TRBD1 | TGTGCCAGCAGTTTGACAGGGGCGTGGGAGCAGTGCTTC | CASSLTGAWEQCF
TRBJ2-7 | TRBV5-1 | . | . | TGCGCCAGCAGCTTGAGGTTCAACGAGCAGTACTTC | CASSLRFNEQYF
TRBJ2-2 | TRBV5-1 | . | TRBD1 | TGCGCCAGCAGCTTGTCCGGGACAGCAAACACCGGGGAGCTGTTTTTT | CASSLSGTANTGELFF
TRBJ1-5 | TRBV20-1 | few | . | TGCAGTGCTAGCGAAGGGGCCAATCAGCCCCAGCATTTT | CSASEGANQPQHF
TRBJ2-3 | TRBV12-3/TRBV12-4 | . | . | TGTGCCAGCAGCCTGGCCAGGGCGAATACGCAGTATTTT | CASSLARANTQYF
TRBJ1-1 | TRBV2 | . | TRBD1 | TGTGCCACCAAGGACAGGGGGAACACTGAAGCTTTCTTT | CATKDRGNTEAFF
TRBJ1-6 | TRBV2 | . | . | TGTGCCAGCCTACGGACACTAAATTCACCCCTCCACTTT | CASLRTLNSPLHF
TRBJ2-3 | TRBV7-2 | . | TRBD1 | TGTGCCAGCAGCTTAGGTGACAGGGTAAAGTATTTT | CASSLGDRVKYF
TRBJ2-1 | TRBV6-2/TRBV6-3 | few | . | TGTGCCAGCAGTTACCTAAGCGGGCGGAGACCCTACAATGAGCAGTTCTTC | CASSYLSGRRPYNEQFF
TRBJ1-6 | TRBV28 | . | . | TGTGCCAGCAGTTTAGGGGGCGGCAATTCACCCCTCCACTTT | CASSLGGGNSPLHF
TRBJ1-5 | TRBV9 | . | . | TGTGCCAGCAGCGTTTTGCCGTATAACAATCAGCCCCAGCATTTT | CASSVLPYNNQPQHF
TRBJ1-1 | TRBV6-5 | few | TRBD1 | TGTGCCAGCAGTTACTTGGGACAGGGCGCAACTGAAGCTTTCTTT | CASSYLGQGATEAFF
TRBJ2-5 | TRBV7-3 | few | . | TGTGCCAGCAGCTTAAGGCTCGAGGAGACCCAGTACTTC | CASSLRLEETQYF
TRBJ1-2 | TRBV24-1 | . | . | TGTGCCACCAGCCGGACAGCTAACTATGGCTACACCTTC | CATSRTANYGYTF
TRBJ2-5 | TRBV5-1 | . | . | TGCGCCAGCAGCTATACAGGGCCTCAAGAGACCCAGTACTTC | CASSYTGPQETQYF
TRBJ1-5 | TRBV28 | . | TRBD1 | TGTGCCAGCAGTTCAAAACAGGGGCGGCAGCCCCAGCATTTT | CASSSKQGRQPQHF
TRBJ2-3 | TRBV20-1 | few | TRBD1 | TGCAGTGGACAGGGGACAGATACGCAGTATTTT | CSGQGTDTQYF
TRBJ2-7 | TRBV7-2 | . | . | TGTGCCAGCAGCCGTCGCGAAGGGGACGAGCAGTACTTC | CASSRREGDEQYF
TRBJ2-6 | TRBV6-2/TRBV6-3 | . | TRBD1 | TGTGCCAGCAGGCCGACAGGGGCTGGGGCCAACGTCCTGACTTTC | CASRPTGAGANVLTF
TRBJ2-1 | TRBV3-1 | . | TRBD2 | TGTGCCAGCAGCCAAAAAATTAGCGGGGACTACAATGAGCAGTTCTTC | CASSQKISGDYNEQFF
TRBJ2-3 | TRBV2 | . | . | TGTGCCAGCAGTCTCCAAGGGGCGGACACAGATACGCAGTATTTT | CASSLQGADTDTQYF
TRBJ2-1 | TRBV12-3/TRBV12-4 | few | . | TGTGCCAGCAGTGACTGGGGGGCTGGCGAGCAGTTCTTC | CASSDWGAGEQFF
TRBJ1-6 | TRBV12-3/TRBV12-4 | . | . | TGTGCCAGCAGTTTCTCGGGACCCCCTCTCCACTTT | CASSFSGPPLHF
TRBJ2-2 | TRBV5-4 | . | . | TGTGCCAGCAGCCCAGGAGACAGACGGGGCACCGGGGAGCTGTTTTTT | CASSPGDRRGTGELFF
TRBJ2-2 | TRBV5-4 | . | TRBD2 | TGTGCCAGCAGCTTGCTTCTAGCGGGACAGTACGCCGGGGAGCTGTTTTTT | CASSLLLAGQYAGELFF
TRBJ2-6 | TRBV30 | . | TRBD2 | TGTGCCTGGAGTGTATCCAGCGGGGGGCGCTCTGGGGCCAACGTCCTGACTTTC | CAWSVSSGGRSGANVLTF
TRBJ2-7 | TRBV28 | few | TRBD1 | TGTGCCAGCAGTTCTCAAACCGGGACAGGGAACGAGCAGTACTTC | CASSSQTGTGNEQYF
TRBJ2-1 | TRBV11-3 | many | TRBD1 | TGTGCCAGCAGCTTAGACTTTACAGGGGCCGGGCAGTTCTTC | CASSLDFTGAGQFF